Below, 10 T cell receptor beta chains from the same sample are listed, as sequenced in a study of early T cells in non-severe SARS-CoV-2 infection. TCRdb fed the 5' RACE reads into MiXCR, producing one record per CDR3 protein. The table records around 68,000 distinct CDR3 sequences, about 6% of them present only once. This sample comprised whole blood, obtained at baseline. All receptors come from an adult who was a healthcare worker with PCR-confirmed SARS-CoV-2 infection or an uninfected control (not recorded which).

The genes are TRBV6-2 or TRBV6-3 and TRBJ2-5, with 10 bases identical to TRBD2. From germline, CDR1 is MNHEY and CDR2 SVGEGT. The CDR3 is 13 amino acids. The ends lost 7 bases at V and 3 bases at J; junction bases unmatched: 2. CDR3 nucleotide sequence: TGTGCCAGCAATCTAGCGGGAGAAGAGACCCAGTACTTC. It is translated as CASNLAGEETQYF.

This chain uses TRBV4-3 with TRBJ2-7, with 9 bases aligning to TRBD1. The V gene end was trimmed by 2 bases and the J gene end by 3 bases; junction bases not matched to a gene: 5. This CDR3 has 15 amino acids. CDR1 and CDR2 (germline): LGHNA, YSLEER. The DNA for the CDR3 is TGCGCCAGCAGCCAACATCCGGGACAGGGCTACGAGCAGTACTTC. Protein product: CASSQHPGQGYEQYF.

The chain combines TRBV6-2 or TRBV6-3 with TRBJ2-7, with D tentatively TRBD1 (6 bases). V lost 7 bases, J lost 7 bases, and 14 bases lay in between. CDR1 MNHEY and CDR2 SVGEGT come from the germline V gene. This CDR3 has 12 amino acids. Here the CDR3 DNA reads TGTGCCAGCAAGGGGGTCCAACGGGAGCAGTACTTC. As protein: CASKGVQREQYF.

This clonotype was seen more than once but under ten times. The V and J genes are TRBV7-9 and TRBJ2-1, with D unclear. V lost 10 bases and J lost 4, with 11 bases in between. From germline, CDR1 is SEHNR and CDR2 FQNEAQ (reference sequence). This CDR3 has 12 residues. CDR3 region: CATKRDYNEQFF. DNA for the CDR3: TGTGCCACCAAACGAGATTACAATGAGCAGTTCTTC.

The chain uses TRBV4-3 and TRBJ1-2; D gene ambiguous. V was cut by 0 bases and J by 3 bases, with 8 bases left in between. This CDR3 spans 14 amino acids. Germline V gives CDR1 LGHNA, CDR2 YSLEER. The CDR3 here is CASSQDSAYYGYTF. In DNA, the CDR3 is TGCGCCAGCAGCCAAGATTCAGCCTACTATGGCTACACCTTC.

This clonotype came up many times. The rearrangement uses TRBV6-6 and TRBJ1-1, with D possibly being TRBD1 (5 bases). The CDR3 has 13 amino acids. The germline V and J ends were trimmed by 11 bases and 4 bases, with 17 bases remaining between them. Germline V gene lookup returns CDR1 MNHNY and CDR2 SVGAGI (reference sequence). The CDR3 loop reads CAVKIRGGTEAFF. As DNA, the CDR3 is TGTGCCGTAAAAATTAGGGGCGGCACTGAAGCTTTCTTT.

This clonotype was counted ten times or more. The chain recombines TRBV28 with TRBJ1-1; 8 bases align to TRBD1. Trimming removed 8 bases from V and 6 bases from J; junction bases left unmatched: 8. CDR1 and CDR2 (germline): MDHEN, SYDVKM. The CDR3 has 13 residues. The CDR3: CASWRTGFPEAFF. The CDR3 DNA sequence: TGTGCCAGCTGGAGGACAGGGTTTCCTGAAGCTTTCTTT.

This clonotype was found many times. For the CDR3, the DNA is TGTGCCAGCAGTTACTTGGTGGACGGACAGGACAGAAAACTGTTTTTT. Translated: CASSYLVDGQDRKLFF. The V call is TRBV6-5, the J call TRBJ1-4; 7 bases line up with TRBD1. The CDR3 totals 16 residues. Germline CDR1 and CDR2: MNHEY and SVGAGI. Unmatched junction bases numbered 12, after V lost 1 base and J lost 10 bases.

This clonotype was counted at least ten times. The chain has TRBV20-1 and TRBJ1-1; 7 nucleotides line up with TRBD1. Germline lookup yields CDR1 DFQATT and CDR2 SNEGSKA (reference sequence). V shed 3 bases, J shed 5 bases, and the junction held 3 bases outside the gene matches. The CDR3 sequence is 12 residues long. CDR3 bases: TGCAGTGCTAGCCCCAGGGGGACTGAAGCTTTCTTT. Encoded protein: CSASPRGTEAFF.

This clonotype was seen many times. The J gene is TRBJ1-2, the V gene TRBV5-1; 10 bases are a match to TRBD1. CDR1 is SGHRS, CDR2 YFSETQ, per germline. The CDR3 is made up of 14 amino acids. V was pared by 4 bases and J by 3 bases, with 3 bases of the junction left unmatched. In DNA form, the CDR3 reads TGCGCCAGCAGCCCGGGACAGGGGTACTATGGCTACACCTTC. The encoded protein is CASSPGQGYYGYTF. The full variable domain, rest sourced from reference TRBV5-1 and TRBJ1-2, is KAGVTQTPRYLIKTRGQQVTLSCSPISGHRSVSWYQQTPGQGLQFLFEYFSETQRNKGNFPGRFSGRQFSNSRSEMNVSTLELGDSALYLCASSPGQGYYGYTFGSGTRLTVV.